The T cell receptor (beta chain) under discussion was sequenced for a study of T cell responses to AZD1222 COVID-19 vaccine. Overall study results and limits: CD4 TCRs linked to vaccination spanned spike, dominating at 160-218 and 743-854.

The repertoire was sequenced with immunoSEQ multiplex PCR; TCRdb's copy has only in-frame clones and lacks some. The sample has 200,000 to 300,000 clones; approximately 95% are singletons. As to this clone: The antigen remains unidentified.

Sequenced material: peripheral blood, taken on day 0 of AZD1222 vaccination. This receptor was identified in an adult in good health.

CDR3 residues: CASSRGGPTDEQFF. Here the CDR3 DNA reads TGTGCCAGCAGTCGGGGGGGCCCGACTGATGAGCAGTTCTTC. J is TRBJ2-1 and V is TRBV6-5; 8 nucleotides agree with TRBD2. Trimming removed 5 bases from V and 8 bases from J; junction bases left unmatched: 8. This CDR3 region has 14 residues. CDR1 is MNHEY, CDR2 SVGAGI, per germline.